This T cell receptor (beta chain) was recorded in a study of blood T cells in healthy people across ages. This CDR3 comprises 14 residues. Germline V CDR1 and CDR2: SQVTM, ANQGSEA. The use of a sample-barcoded 5' primer and a J-beta primer mix characterized a second PCR of roughly 6 to 12 cycles. Carrying 12 random nucleotides, a template-switch adaptor labeled each individual cDNA molecule. Using its own MiXCR run on the 5' RACE reads, TCRdb lists one record per CDR3 protein. The data show about 720,000 distinct CDR3 sequences, over 20% seen once. The sequence came from a man aged 65 to 79 in good health. Sequencing input: blood. This sequence joins TRBV29-1 and TRBJ2-5; tentatively, D is TRBD2 (6 bases). The J call may be in error: the DNA end matches TRBJ2-7 better. CDR3 coding DNA: TGCAGCGTTGGGAGAGGAGGGCAGGGCTACGAGCAGTACTTC. Translating it yields CSVGRGGQGYEQYF.